This T cell receptor beta chain emerged from a study of CD8 T cells in ankylosing spondylitis. Study-level findings and limits: Researchers reportedly found disease-linked clones significantly enriched in matched ankylosing spondylitis synovial fluid. Earlier reports found some motif variants in synovial fluid and blood in reactive arthritis. Disease-linked clones displayed a CD8+ phenotype and appeared relatively rarely in peripheral blood.

5'-RACE, quantitative and with molecular barcodes, yielded the TCR beta libraries. TCRdb passed the 5' RACE reads through MiXCR, listing each CDR3 protein once. The table records hundreds of thousands of distinct CDR3 sequences, about a fifth of them present only once. This clonotype has a handful of counts. The antigen is unknown. Sequenced input: blood, either unsorted or a sorted T cell fraction (not recorded which). The TCR was taken from a female donor with ankylosing spondylitis or in good health (not recorded which).

Here the CDR3 reads CASSLMAGSGNTIYF. In DNA form, the CDR3 reads TGTGCCAGCAGCTTAATGGCAGGGTCTGGAAACACCATATATTTT. The rearrangement joins TRBV11-1 to TRBJ1-3, with D possibly being TRBD1 (5 bases). Deletions cut 2 bases from V and 1 base from J, with 9 bases between. This CDR3 region has 15 residues. CDR1 is SGHAT, CDR2 FQDESV, per germline (reference sequence).